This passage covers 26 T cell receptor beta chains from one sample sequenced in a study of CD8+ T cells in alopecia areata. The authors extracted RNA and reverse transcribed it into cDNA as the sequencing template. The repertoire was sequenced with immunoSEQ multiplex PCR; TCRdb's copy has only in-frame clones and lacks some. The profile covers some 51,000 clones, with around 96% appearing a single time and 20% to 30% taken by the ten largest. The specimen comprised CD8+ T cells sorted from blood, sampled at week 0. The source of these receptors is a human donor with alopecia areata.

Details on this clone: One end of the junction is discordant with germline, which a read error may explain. The CDR3, as DNA: TGTGCCAGCAGTTTCAACGGGGGGTCCTCCAATGAGCAGTTCTTC. Its translation is CASSFNGGSSNEQFF. V gene TRBV27 combines with J gene TRBJ2-1, with 7 nucleotides matching TRBD2. Germline CDR1 and CDR2: MNHEY and SMNVEV (reference sequence). The CDR3 runs to 15 residues.

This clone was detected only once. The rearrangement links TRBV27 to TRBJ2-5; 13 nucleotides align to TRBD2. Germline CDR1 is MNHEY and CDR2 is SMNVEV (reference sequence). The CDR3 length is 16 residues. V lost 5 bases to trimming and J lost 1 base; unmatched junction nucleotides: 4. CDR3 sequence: CASSHTSGGAQETQYF. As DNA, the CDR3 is TGTGCCAGCAGTCATACTAGCGGGGGGGCCCAAGAGACCCAGTACTTC.

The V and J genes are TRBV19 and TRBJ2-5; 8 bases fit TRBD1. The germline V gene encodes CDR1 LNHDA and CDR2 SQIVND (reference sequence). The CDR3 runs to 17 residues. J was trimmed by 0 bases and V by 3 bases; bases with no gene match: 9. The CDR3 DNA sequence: TGTGCCAGTAGTATGAGGACAGGGACATCGTACCAAGAGACCCAGTACTTC. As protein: CASSMRTGTSYQETQYF.

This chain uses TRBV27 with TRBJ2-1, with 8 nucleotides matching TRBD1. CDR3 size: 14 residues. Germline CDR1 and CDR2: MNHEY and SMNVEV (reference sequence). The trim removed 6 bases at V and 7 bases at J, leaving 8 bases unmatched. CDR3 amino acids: CASRPYRGENEQFF. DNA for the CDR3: TGTGCCAGCAGACCCTACAGGGGGGAAAATGAGCAGTTCTTC.

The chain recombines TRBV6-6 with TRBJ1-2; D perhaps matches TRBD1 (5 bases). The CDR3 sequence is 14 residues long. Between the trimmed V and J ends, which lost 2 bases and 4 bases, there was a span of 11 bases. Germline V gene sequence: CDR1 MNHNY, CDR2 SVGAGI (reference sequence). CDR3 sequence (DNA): TGTGCCAGCAGTTACCAGGGTACAAGCTATGGCTACACCTTC. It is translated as CASSYQGTSYGYTF.

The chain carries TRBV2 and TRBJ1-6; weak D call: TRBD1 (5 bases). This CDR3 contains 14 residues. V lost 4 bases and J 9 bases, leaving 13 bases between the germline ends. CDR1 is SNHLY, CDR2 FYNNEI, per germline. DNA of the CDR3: TGTGCCAGCAGTGCAGAACCCGGGGGTTCACCCCTCCACTTT. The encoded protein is CASSAEPGGSPLHF.

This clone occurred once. CDR3 region: CASSLGQKPSYNEQFF. DNA of the CDR3: TGCGCCAGCAGCTTAGGACAGAAGCCCTCCTACAATGAGCAGTTCTTC. The chain joins TRBV5-1 to TRBJ2-1; a possible D gene is TRBD1 (6 bases). V was trimmed by 2 bases and J by 0 bases, leaving 12 bases between them. Germline assignment: CDR1 SGHRS and CDR2 YFSETQ. This CDR3 comprises 16 residues.

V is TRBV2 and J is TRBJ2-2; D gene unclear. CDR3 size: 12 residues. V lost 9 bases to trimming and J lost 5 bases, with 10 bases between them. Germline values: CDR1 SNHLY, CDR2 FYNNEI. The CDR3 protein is CARSTATGELFF. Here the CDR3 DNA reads TGTGCCAGATCCACAGCTACCGGGGAGCTGTTTTTT.

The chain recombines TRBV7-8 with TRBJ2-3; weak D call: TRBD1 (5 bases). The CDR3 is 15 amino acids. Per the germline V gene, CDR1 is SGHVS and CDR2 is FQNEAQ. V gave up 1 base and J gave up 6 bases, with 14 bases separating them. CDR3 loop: CASSLGGQGVDTQYF. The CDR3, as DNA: TGTGCCAGCAGCTTAGGAGGTCAGGGTGTGGATACGCAGTATTTT.

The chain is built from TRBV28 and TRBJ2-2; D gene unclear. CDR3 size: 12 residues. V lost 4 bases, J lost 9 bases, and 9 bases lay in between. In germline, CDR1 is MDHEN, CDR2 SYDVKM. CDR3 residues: CASSSRVRELFF. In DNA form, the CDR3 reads TGTGCCAGCAGTTCCCGTGTTCGGGAGCTGTTTTTT.

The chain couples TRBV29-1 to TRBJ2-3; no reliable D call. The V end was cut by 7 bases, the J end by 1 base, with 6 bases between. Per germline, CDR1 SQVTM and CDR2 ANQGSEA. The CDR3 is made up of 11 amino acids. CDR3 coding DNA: TGCAGCGGGTTGGGCACAGATACGCAGTATTTT. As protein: CSGLGTDTQYF.

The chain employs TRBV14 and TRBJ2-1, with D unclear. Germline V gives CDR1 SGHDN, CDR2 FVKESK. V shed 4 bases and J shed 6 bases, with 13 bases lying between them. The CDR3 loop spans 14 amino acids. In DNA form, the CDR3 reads TGTGCCAGCAGCCGACGAGTGCCCGGCAATGAGCAGTTCTTC. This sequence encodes CASSRRVPGNEQFF. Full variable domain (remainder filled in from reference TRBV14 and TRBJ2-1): EAGVTQFPSHSVIEKGQTVTLRCDPISGHDNLYWYRRVMGKEIKFLLHFVKESKQDESGMPNNRFLAERTGGTYSTLKVQPAELEDSGVYFCASSRRVPGNEQFFGPGTRLTVL.

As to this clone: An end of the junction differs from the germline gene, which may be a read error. The CDR3, as DNA: TGTGCTAGCAGCTTAGCGGCCGGGACAGGGGGCGAGCAGTACTTC. This gives the protein CASSLAAGTGGEQYF. The V gene is TRBV7-7, the J gene TRBJ2-7; 11 nucleotides agree with TRBD1. This CDR3 comprises 15 residues. The germline V gene has CDR1 SSHAT and CDR2 FNYEAQ (reference sequence).

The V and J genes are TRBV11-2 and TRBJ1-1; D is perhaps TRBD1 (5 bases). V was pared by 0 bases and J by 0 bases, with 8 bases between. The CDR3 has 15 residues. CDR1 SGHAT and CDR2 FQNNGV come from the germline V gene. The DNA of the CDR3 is TGTGCCAGCAGCTTAGAGGGGACGGTGAACACTGAAGCTTTCTTT. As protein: CASSLEGTVNTEAFF.

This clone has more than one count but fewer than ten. This CDR3 is CASSHPRGGGTDTQYF. The CDR3 DNA is TGCGCCAGCAGCCATCCACGAGGTGGGGGCACAGATACGCAGTATTTT. The chain carries TRBV4-1 and TRBJ2-3; no clear D. V was pared by 3 bases and J by 1 base, with 14 bases between. Germline V CDR1 and CDR2: MGHRA, YSYEKL. The CDR3 spans 16 residues.

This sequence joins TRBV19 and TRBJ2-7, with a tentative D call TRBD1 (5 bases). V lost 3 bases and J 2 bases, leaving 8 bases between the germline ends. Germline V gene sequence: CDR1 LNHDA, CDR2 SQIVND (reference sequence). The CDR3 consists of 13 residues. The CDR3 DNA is TGTGCCAGTAGTATGACAGTCCCCTACGAGCAGTACTTC. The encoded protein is CASSMTVPYEQYF.

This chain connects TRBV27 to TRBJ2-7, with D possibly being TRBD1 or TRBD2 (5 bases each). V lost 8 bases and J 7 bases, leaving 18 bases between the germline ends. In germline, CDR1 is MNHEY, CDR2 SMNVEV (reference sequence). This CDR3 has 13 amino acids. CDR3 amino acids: CASGLSGTSEQYF. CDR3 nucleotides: TGTGCCAGCGGTCTATCCGGGACGAGTGAGCAGTACTTC.

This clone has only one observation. The CDR3 DNA is TGTGCCAGCACGGACAGGGGACCGAACACTGAAGCTTTCTTT. Its translation: CASTDRGPNTEAFF. The chain uses TRBV27 and TRBJ1-1, with TRBD1 matching 9 bases. The CDR3 extends over 14 amino acids. V lost 7 bases and J lost 1; bases outside the gene matches: 4. Germline V gene lookup returns CDR1 MNHEY and CDR2 SMNVEV (reference sequence).

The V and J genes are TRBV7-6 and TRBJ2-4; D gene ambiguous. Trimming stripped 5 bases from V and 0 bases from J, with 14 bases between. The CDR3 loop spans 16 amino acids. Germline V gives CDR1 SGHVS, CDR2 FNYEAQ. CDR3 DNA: TGTGCCAGCAGCCTAAGTTTTTTCCTAGCCAAAAACATTCAGTACTTC. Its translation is CASSLSFFLAKNIQYF.

The CDR3 region has the DNA TGTGCCAGCAGCTTAGGGTCGGATGAGCAGTTCTTC. It translates to CASSLGSDEQFF. This chain links TRBV7-9 with TRBJ2-1; D call uncertain. The V gene's germline CDR1 is SEHNR and CDR2 FQNEAQ (reference sequence). Trimming stripped 1 base from V and 8 bases from J, with 6 bases between. The CDR3 is 12 residues long.

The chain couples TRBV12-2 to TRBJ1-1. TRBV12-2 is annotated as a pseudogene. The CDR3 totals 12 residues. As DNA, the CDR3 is TGTGCCAGCAGCTTTGGGGACACTGAAGCTTTCTTT. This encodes CASSFGDTEAFF.

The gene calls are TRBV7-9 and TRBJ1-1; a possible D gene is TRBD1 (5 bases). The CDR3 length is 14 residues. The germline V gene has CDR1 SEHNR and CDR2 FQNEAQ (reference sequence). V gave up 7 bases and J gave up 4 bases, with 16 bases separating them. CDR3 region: CASTPAPGITEAFF. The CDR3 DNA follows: TGTGCCAGCACCCCAGCGCCAGGGATCACTGAAGCTTTCTTT. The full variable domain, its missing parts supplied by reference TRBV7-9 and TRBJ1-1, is DTGVSQNPRHKITKRGQNVTFRCDPISEHNRLYWYRQTLGQGPEFLTYFQNEAQLEKSRLLSDRFSAERPKGSFSTLEIQRTEQGDSAMYLCASTPAPGITEAFFGQGTRLTVV.

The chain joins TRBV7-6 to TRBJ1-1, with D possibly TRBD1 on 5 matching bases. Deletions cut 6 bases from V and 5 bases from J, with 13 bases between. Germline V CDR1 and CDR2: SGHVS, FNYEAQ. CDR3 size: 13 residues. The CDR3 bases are TGTGCCAGCAGACAGGAACCGCTTACTGAAGCTTTCTTT. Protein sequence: CASRQEPLTEAFF. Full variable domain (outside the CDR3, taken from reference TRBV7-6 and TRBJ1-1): GAGVSQSPRYKVTKRGQDVALRCDPISGHVSLYWYRQALGQGPEFLTYFNYEAQQDKSGLPNDRFSAERPEGSISTLTIQRTEQRDSAMYRCASRQEPLTEAFFGQGTRLTVV.

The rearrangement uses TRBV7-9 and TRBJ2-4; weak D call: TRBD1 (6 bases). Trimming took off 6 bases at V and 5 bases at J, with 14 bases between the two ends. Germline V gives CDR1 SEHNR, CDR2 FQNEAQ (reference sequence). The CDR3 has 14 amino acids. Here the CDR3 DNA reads TGTGCCAGCAGAACAGGGACATCCCAAAACATTCAGTACTTC. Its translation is CASRTGTSQNIQYF.

The CDR3 DNA reads as TGCGCCAGCAGCCAAGAATCGAGGCACGGGGAGCTGTTTTTT. Protein sequence: CASSQESRHGELFF. The chain recombines TRBV4-1 with TRBJ2-2; D is uncertain. The V end was cut by 0 bases, the J end by 7 bases, with 9 bases between. In germline, CDR1 is MGHRA, CDR2 YSYEKL. This CDR3 has 14 amino acids.

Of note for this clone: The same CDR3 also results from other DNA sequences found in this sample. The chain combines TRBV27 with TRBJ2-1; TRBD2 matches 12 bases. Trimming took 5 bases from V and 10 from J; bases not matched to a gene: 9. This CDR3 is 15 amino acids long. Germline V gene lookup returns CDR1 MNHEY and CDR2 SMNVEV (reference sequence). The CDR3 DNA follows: TGTGCCAGCAGTCAAACTAGCGGGGGGAGGGGGGAGCAGTTCTTC. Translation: CASSQTSGGRGEQFF.